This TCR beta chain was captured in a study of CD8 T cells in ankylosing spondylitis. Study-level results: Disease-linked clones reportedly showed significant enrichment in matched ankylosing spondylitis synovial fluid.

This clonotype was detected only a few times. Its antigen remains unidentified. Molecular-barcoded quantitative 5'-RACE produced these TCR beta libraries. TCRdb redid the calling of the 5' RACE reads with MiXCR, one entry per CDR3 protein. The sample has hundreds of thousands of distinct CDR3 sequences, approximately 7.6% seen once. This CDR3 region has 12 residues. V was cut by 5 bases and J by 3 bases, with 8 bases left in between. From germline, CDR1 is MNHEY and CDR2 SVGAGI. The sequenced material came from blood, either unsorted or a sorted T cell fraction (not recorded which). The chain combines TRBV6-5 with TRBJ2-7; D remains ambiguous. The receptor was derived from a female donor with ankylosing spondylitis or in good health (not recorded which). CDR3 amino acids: CASSRNDYEQYF. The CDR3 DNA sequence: TGTGCCAGCAGTCGCAACGACTACGAGCAGTACTTC.